A few counts support the clone carrying this T cell receptor beta chain. The CDR3 spans 18 residues. Germline loops: CDR1 SGHAT, CDR2 FQDESV (reference sequence). V was trimmed by 0 bases and J by 4 bases, leaving 19 bases between them. TCRdb re-derived calls from the RT-PCR reads in MiXCR, one entry per CDR3 protein. Among roughly 700,000 distinct CDR3 sequences listed, approximately 14% were seen once. The data belong to a study of response to subunit inactivated influenza vaccine. The sequence came from a middle-aged man who received an inactivated influenza vaccine. The chain uses TRBV11-1 and TRBJ2-1, with a tentative D call TRBD2 (5 bases). This sample comprised PBMCs from blood, obtained 14 to 15 days before vaccination. DNA of the CDR3: TGTGCCAGCAGCTTAGCAGATTCTGGACTCCGGCCGTACAATGAGCAGTTCTTC. The encoded protein is CASSLADSGLRPYNEQFF.